This T cell receptor (beta chain) comes out of a study of blood T cell repertoires in COVID-19. About the study: PBMCs, B-cell-depleted T cells, or T cells were the source of the cDNA or gDNA that made up the material.

The germline V and J ends were trimmed by 8 bases and 7 bases, with 18 bases remaining between them. CDR1 is LNHDA, CDR2 SQIVND, per germline (reference sequence). This CDR3 spans 15 amino acids. Original handling: The assay estimated nucleated cells by amplifying reference gene primers. Clones were read by immunoSEQ multiplex PCR, and TCRdb kept only the in-frame ones, dropping some. D and trimming were read from the DNA, whereas the V and J calls and clone size are those reported in that table. This sample yields around 320,000 clones, of which about 85% are seen a single time; around 2.1% belongs to the top ten. This clone was seen only once.

The sequence was obtained from a man between 18 and 29 years old with active or convalescent COVID-19. The sequenced sample consisted of peripheral blood. This chain uses TRBV19 with TRBJ1-6; the D is unclear. The CDR3 loop reads CASLMGRATNSPLHF. The CDR3 nucleotides read TGTGCCAGTTTAATGGGGAGAGCTACGAATTCACCCCTCCACTTT.